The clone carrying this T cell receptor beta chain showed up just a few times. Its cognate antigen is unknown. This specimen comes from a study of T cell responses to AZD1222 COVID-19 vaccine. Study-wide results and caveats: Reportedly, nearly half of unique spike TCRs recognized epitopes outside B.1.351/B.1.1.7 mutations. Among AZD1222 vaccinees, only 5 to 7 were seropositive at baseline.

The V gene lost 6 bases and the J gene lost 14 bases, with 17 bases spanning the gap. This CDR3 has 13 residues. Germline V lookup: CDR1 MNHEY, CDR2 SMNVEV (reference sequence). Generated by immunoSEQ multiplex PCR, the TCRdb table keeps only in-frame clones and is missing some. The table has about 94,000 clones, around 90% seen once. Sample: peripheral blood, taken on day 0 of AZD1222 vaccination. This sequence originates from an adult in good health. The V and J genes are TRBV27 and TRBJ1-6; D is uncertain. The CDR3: CASSNARYLALHF. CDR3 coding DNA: TGTGCCAGCAGCAACGCGAGGTACCTGGCCCTCCACTTT.